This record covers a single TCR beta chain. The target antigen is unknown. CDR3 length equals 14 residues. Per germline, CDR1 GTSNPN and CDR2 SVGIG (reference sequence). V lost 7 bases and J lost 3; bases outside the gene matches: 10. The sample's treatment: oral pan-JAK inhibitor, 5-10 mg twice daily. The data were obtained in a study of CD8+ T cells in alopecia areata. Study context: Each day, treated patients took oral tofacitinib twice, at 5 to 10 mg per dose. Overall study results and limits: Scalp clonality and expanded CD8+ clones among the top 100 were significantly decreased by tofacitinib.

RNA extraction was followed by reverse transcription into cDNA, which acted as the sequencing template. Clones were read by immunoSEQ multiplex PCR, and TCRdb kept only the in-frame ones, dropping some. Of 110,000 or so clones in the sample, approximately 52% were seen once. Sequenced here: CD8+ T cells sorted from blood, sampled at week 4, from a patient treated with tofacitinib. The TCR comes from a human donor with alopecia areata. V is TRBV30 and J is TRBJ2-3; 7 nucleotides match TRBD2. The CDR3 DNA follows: TGTGCCTCCCGCTCGGGGGGTTCGACAGATACGCAGTATTTT. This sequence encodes CASRSGGSTDTQYF. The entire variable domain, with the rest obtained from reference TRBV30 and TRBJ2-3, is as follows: SQTIHQWPATLVQPVGSPLSLECTVEGTSNPNLYWYRQAAGRGLQLLFYSVGIGQISSEVPQNLSASRPQDRQFILSSKKLLLSDSGFYLCASRSGGSTDTQYFGPGTRLTVL.